The entry that follows covers one T cell receptor (beta chain) sequence. CDR1 is SGHDN and CDR2 is FVKESK in the germline V gene. The CDR3 sequence is 15 residues long. V dropped 3 bases and J dropped 5; count of bases not matched to a gene: 3. The sample is drawn from a study of control samples from healthy donors and cancer patients. Produced via immunoSEQ multiplex PCR; TCRdb's table is partial and in-frame only. The sample carries under 450,000 clones, 90% recorded once. This clonotype was obtained from a man aged 40-50 years with head and neck cancer. The chain couples TRBV14 to TRBJ2-2, with 10 bases identical to TRBD1. The specimen was PBMCs. CDR3 sequence reads: CASSQGQGRTGELFF. The DNA for the CDR3 is TGTGCCAGCAGCCAGGGACAGGGGAGGACCGGGGAGCTGTTTTTT. Looking up the rest from reference TRBV14 and TRBJ2-2 gives the full variable domain: EAGVTQFPSHSVIEKGQTVTLRCDPISGHDNLYWYRRVMGKEIKFLLHFVKESKQDESGMPNNRFLAERTGGTYSTLKVQPAELEDSGVYFCASSQGQGRTGELFFGEGSRLTVL.